This T cell receptor beta chain comes out of a study of post-analysis software for immune sequencing data. At the level of the study: In terms of disease course, relapsing-remitting, secondary progressive and progressive-relapsing multiple sclerosis were included. Overall study findings and caveats: Among roughly 5 TRBV segments more frequent in patients than controls were TRBV5-6, TRBV5-1 and TRBV20-1. Compared against controls, patients with multiple sclerosis displayed significantly lower normalized Chao1 diversity.

Unique-molecular-identifier-tagged TCR beta cDNA libraries were used. T cells numbering roughly 1 to 10 million yielded roughly 0.5 million cDNA molecules. TCRdb recomputed calls from the PCR reads with MiXCR, one row per CDR3 protein. Among 650,000 to 900,000 distinct CDR3 sequences listed, 46% were seen once. This CDR3 comprises 13 residues. V was shortened by 8 bases and J by 6 bases, with 13 bases between the two germline ends. CDR1 is MNHEY and CDR2 is SVGAGI in the germline V gene. This clonotype was observed a few times. The antigen is undetermined. The sequence came from a girl aged 10 to 17 with multiple sclerosis. The sample consisted of blood. This chain uses TRBV6-5 with TRBJ1-4; D ambiguous. This CDR3 reads CASRAERDEKLFF. CDR3 coding DNA: TGTGCCAGCCGGGCAGAACGGGATGAAAAACTGTTTTTT.